This T cell receptor beta chain was retrieved from a study of T cells after yellow fever vaccination. TCRdb used MiXCR to reprocess the 5' RACE reads, holding one entry per CDR3 protein. Among hundreds of thousands of distinct CDR3 sequences listed, approximately 15% were seen once. CDR1 is SGHDN and CDR2 is FVKESK in the germline V gene. V lost 4 bases, J lost 5 bases, and 18 bases lay in between. CDR3 length: 15 residues. The clonotype comes from a man under 40 who received the YFV17D yellow fever vaccine. The chain employs TRBV14 and TRBJ2-7; the D is unclear. The material was PBMCs, obtained on the day of the yellow fever booster vaccination. The CDR3 is CASSPQHGIFHEQYF. The DNA for the CDR3 is TGTGCCAGCAGCCCCCAACACGGTATCTTCCACGAGCAGTACTTC.